This T cell receptor delta chain was sequenced for a study of gamma-delta T cells after stem cell transplantation. A word on this clone: A far larger clone is only one base removed, so a read error is likely. Other DNA sequences in the sample encode the same CDR3.

TCRdb called clones anew from the RT-PCR reads with CATT. The sample contains roughly 3,200 delta-chain clones, about 1.8% of which appear only once. CDR3 length equals 24 residues. Germline assignment: CDR1 GEAIGNYY and CDR2 EKD. The chain links TRDV2 to TRDJ3, with TRDD3 matching 10 bases. The sample was gamma-delta T cells. The receptor was isolated from a human donor. It is not recorded whose cells these are; they may come from a transplant donor. Here the CDR3 reads CACDIAPPGGDTSSPSWDTRQMFF. The CDR3 DNA reads as TGTGCTTGTGACATAGCCCCGCCGGGGGGGGATACGTCCTCACCTTCCTGGGACACCCGACAGATGTTTTTC.